This T cell receptor beta chain emerged from a study of tumor-infiltrating lymphocytes in oesophageal squamous cell carcinoma. Germline assignment: CDR1 SEHNR and CDR2 FQNEAQ (reference sequence). The CDR3 extends over 13 amino acids. The V gene lost 5 bases and the J gene lost 0 bases, with 8 bases spanning the gap. Each CDR3 protein gets one entry after TCRdb re-called the PCR reads with MiXCR. The table shows about 15,000 distinct CDR3 sequences, with around 50% occurring only once. This clonotype was seen a few times. This TCR was recovered from a male donor with esophageal squamous cell carcinoma. V is TRBV7-9 and J is TRBJ2-7; D uncertain. The sample was esophageal tumor tissue. CDR3 DNA sequence: TGTGCCAGCAGCCCGCTGAACTCCTACGAGCAGTACTTC. This gives the protein CASSPLNSYEQYF.